The rows below give T cell receptor beta chains drawn from one sample of a study of chemoradiotherapy in HPV16-positive cancers. Assay used: immunoSEQ multiplex PCR; TCRdb lists only in-frame clones, some missing. The sample comprises tens of thousands of clones, 73% of which are singletons, and 2% to 3% rests with the top ten. The sample was gathered from a patient who underwent chemoradiotherapy. The receptors come from a human donor with HPV-associated anogenital cancer. Each CDR3 is given with its conserved first and last residue. The D gene is left open where the match is weak. For some rows the clone size is stated as once, few or many, or as a class when expanded; others skip it.

d_call: .; j_call: TRBJ2-5; clone_size: .; v_call: TRBV7-9; cdr3_aa: CATGRLQETQYF; cdr3_nt: TGTGCCACTGGACGGCTCCAAGAGACCCAGTACTTC
d_call: .; j_call: TRBJ1-1; clone_size: .; v_call: TRBV19; cdr3_aa: CASSFQQGLTEAFF; cdr3_nt: TGTGCCAGTAGTTTTCAACAGGGTCTCACTGAAGCTTTCTTT
d_call: .; j_call: TRBJ1-2; clone_size: few; v_call: TRBV19; cdr3_aa: CASSTLQGLEGYTF; cdr3_nt: TGTGCCAGTAGTACCCTCCAGGGTTTAGAGGGCTACACCTTC
d_call: .; j_call: TRBJ2-2; clone_size: few; v_call: TRBV6-4; cdr3_aa: CASSTTGTTGELFF; cdr3_nt: TGTGCCAGCAGCACGACAGGAACCACCGGGGAGCTGTTTTTT
d_call: .; j_call: TRBJ1-1; clone_size: .; v_call: TRBV27; cdr3_aa: CASRRSGDSAEAFF; cdr3_nt: TGTGCCAGCAGGCGATCAGGGGATTCGGCTGAAGCTTTCTTT
d_call: TRBD1; j_call: TRBJ2-7; clone_size: .; v_call: TRBV19; cdr3_aa: CASSRQGYEQYF; cdr3_nt: TGTGCCAGTAGTAGACAGGGCTACGAGCAGTACTTC
d_call: .; j_call: TRBJ2-2; clone_size: .; v_call: TRBV11-2; cdr3_aa: CASSLVPHTGELFF; cdr3_nt: TGTGCCAGCAGCTTAGTCCCCCACACCGGGGAGCTGTTTTTT
d_call: TRBD1; j_call: TRBJ2-7; clone_size: .; v_call: TRBV6-5; cdr3_aa: CASSYYRGTYEQYF; cdr3_nt: TGTGCCAGCAGTTACTACAGGGGAACCTACGAGCAGTACTTC
d_call: TRBD2; j_call: TRBJ2-7; clone_size: .; v_call: TRBV9; cdr3_aa: CASSGTSGGLEQYF; cdr3_nt: TGTGCCAGCAGCGGAACTAGCGGAGGCTTGGAGCAGTACTTC
d_call: TRBD1; j_call: TRBJ2-5; clone_size: .; v_call: TRBV10-3; cdr3_aa: CAISDRDRGQETQYF; cdr3_nt: TGTGCCATCAGTGACCGGGACAGGGGCCAAGAGACCCAGTACTTC
d_call: .; j_call: TRBJ2-2; clone_size: .; v_call: TRBV5-1; cdr3_aa: CASSLAWGAGELFF; cdr3_nt: TGCGCCAGCAGCTTGGCCTGGGGGGCCGGGGAGCTGTTTTTT